Presented here are 2 T cell receptor beta chains from one specimen sequenced in a study of read filtering for tumor transcriptome and immune sequencing (TCRdb year 2020). For sequencing, an Illumina HiSeq 4000 was employed. TCR libraries were constructed from approximately 360 ng RNA using the Immunoverse kit, and molecular barcoded adaptors covering alpha/delta and beta/gamma chains were employed. Starting from the raw public reads, TCRdb applied fastp trimming at Q25, assembled clones with MiXCR and retained in-frame beta chains. Rows are combined by CDR3 protein, so each entry shows the most common genes and DNA. The sample data list around 130,000 distinct CDR3 sequences, and about 13% of these were observed just once. Together, the top ten hold about 7.7% of the sample. The sequencing sample was made of a population of CD138-negative cells sorted from bone marrow. The cell subset or site label, as the study defines it: bone marrow mononuclear cells depleted of CD138+ plasma/myeloma cells by negative magnetic selection. Source of these receptors: a donor aged 40 or older with multiple myeloma.

On this clonotype: It may be a read error: a sequence one base away is much more abundant. The rearrangement joins TRBV4-3 to TRBJ2-3, with D possibly matching TRBD1 (6 bases). The CDR3 is made up of 16 amino acids. V was cut by 0 bases and J by 2 bases, with 12 bases left in between. Germline V lookup: CDR1 LGHNA, CDR2 YSLEER. CDR3 sequence reads: CASSQDPGATTDTQYF. CDR3 bases: TGCGCCAGCAGCCAAGATCCAGGGGCGACCACAGATACGCAGTATTTT.

This clonotype was seen repeatedly, ten times or more. The chain uses TRBV29-1 and TRBJ1-5; 8 nucleotides align to TRBD1. CDR3 length: 16 amino acids. Germline CDR1 is SQVTM and CDR2 is ANQGSEA. The CDR3 here is CSRPGQAWGSNQPQHF. The CDR3 DNA follows: TGCAGTAGGCCGGGACAGGCTTGGGGTAGCAATCAGCCCCAGCATTTT.